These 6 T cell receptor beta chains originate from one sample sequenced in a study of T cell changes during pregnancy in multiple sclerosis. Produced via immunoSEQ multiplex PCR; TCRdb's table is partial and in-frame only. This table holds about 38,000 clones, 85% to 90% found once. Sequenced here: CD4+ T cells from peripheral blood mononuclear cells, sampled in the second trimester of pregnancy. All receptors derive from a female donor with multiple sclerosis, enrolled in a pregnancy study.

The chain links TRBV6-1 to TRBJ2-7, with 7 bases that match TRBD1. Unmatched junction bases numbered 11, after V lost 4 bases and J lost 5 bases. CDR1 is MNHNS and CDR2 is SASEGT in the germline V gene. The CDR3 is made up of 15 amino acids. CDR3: CASSASGTARNEQYF. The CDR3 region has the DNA TGTGCCAGCAGTGCAAGTGGGACAGCCCGTAACGAGCAGTACTTC.

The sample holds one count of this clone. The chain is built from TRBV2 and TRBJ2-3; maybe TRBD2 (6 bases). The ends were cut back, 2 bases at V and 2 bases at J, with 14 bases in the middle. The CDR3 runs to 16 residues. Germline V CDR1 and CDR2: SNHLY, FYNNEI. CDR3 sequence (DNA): TGTGCCAGCAGTGAAAGGTCCCTAGCGACCACAGATACGCAGTATTTT. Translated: CASSERSLATTDTQYF.

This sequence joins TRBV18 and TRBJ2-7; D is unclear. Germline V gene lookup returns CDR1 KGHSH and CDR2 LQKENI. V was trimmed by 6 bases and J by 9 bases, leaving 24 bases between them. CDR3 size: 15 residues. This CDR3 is CASSSDSAAGVGQYF. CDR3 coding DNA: TGTGCCAGCTCCAGCGACTCGGCCGCTGGCGTCGGGCAGTACTTC.

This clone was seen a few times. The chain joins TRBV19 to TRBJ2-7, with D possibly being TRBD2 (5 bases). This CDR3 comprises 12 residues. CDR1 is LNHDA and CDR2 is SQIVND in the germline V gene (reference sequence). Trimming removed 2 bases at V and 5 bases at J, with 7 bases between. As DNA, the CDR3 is TGTGCCAGTAGTATATCGACTAACGAGCAGTACTTC. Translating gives CASSISTNEQYF.

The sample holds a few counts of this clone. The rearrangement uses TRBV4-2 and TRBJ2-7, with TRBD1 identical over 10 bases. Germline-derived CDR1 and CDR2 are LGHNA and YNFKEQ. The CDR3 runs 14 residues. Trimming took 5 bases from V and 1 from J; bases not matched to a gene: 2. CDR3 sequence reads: CASSAGQGSYEQYF. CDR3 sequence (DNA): TGTGCCAGCAGCGCGGGACAGGGGTCCTACGAGCAGTACTTC.

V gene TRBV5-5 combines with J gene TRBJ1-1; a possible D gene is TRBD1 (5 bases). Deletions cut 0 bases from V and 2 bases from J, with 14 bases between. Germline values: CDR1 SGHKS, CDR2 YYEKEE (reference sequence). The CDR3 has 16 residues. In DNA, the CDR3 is TGTGCCAGCAGCTTGGCCACGGGGGACCTTAACACTGAAGCTTTCTTT. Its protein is CASSLATGDLNTEAFF.